At least ten counts were recorded for the clone carrying this T cell receptor (beta chain). Antigen specificity is unknown. CDR1 SGHTA and CDR2 FQGNSA come from the germline V gene. V was clipped by 1 base and J by 4 bases, with 11 bases between them. CDR3 length: 15 amino acids. TCRdb re-analysed the reads in MiXCR, keeping a single row per CDR3 protein. The profile shows about 260,000 distinct CDR3 sequences, approximately 9% of them singletons. The data stem from a study of T cell repertoires in cytomegalovirus infection. Study details: CMV infection and matching HLA type were both indicated by public TCR beta signatures. Whole-study findings and limits: The ex vivo response showed dominance by HLA-C-restricted CMV-specific TCR beta clonotypes.

Specimen: PBMCs. The TCR originated in a human donor in good health (CMV status not recorded). Some clones in this sample may be carry-over from other donors' samples. The chain combines TRBV7-2 with TRBJ1-5; D not certain. Here the CDR3 DNA reads TGTGCCAGCAGCTTAGATCGGCTCATTAATCAGCCCCAGCATTTT. This encodes CASSLDRLINQPQHF.